The rows below give T cell receptor beta chains drawn from one sample of a study of T cell changes during pregnancy in multiple sclerosis. The method was immunoSEQ multiplex PCR; TCRdb's version includes in-frame clones alone and lacks a portion of them. Here the sample spans 90,000 to 100,000 clones, about 91% being singletons. This material consisted of peripheral blood, taken after pregnancy. These receptors were collected from a female donor in good health, enrolled as a control in a pregnancy study. Each CDR3 is given with its conserved first and last residue. The order of the fields is clone size, V gene, CDR3 protein. Size is omitted from some rows. Given values are once, few, many or a class for expanded clones.

clone_size: .; v_call: TRBV15; cdr3_aa: CATSRDRASEQYF
clone_size: once; v_call: TRBV11-2; cdr3_aa: CASSPRVGTEAFF
clone_size: few; v_call: TRBV27; cdr3_aa: CASSLKGFAGNTIYF
clone_size: .; v_call: TRBV4-2; cdr3_aa: CASSRQSTSGGAGTDTQYF
clone_size: .; v_call: TRBV6-1; cdr3_aa: CASTTHPNYGYTF
clone_size: .; v_call: TRBV6-4; cdr3_aa: CASSGSGGASDTQYF
clone_size: .; v_call: TRBV7-8; cdr3_aa: CASSTPGGGGEAFF
clone_size: .; v_call: TRBV6-4; cdr3_aa: CASSDLAGGSDTQYF
clone_size: .; v_call: TRBV7-3; cdr3_aa: CASSLGNTGTEAFF
clone_size: .; v_call: TRBV28; cdr3_aa: CASSLSNSGVKDFF
clone_size: .; v_call: TRBV13; cdr3_aa: CASSETGVNQPQHF
clone_size: once; v_call: TRBV5-4; cdr3_aa: CASSLLGLTGETQYF
clone_size: .; v_call: TRBV4-1; cdr3_aa: CASSQVWAGGPNEQFF
clone_size: .; v_call: TRBV5-1; cdr3_aa: CASSPSGDNTIYF
clone_size: .; v_call: TRBV11-2; cdr3_aa: CASSSLAGGPEQYF
clone_size: .; v_call: TRBV7-9; cdr3_aa: CASSLEGGPTYEQYF
clone_size: .; v_call: TRBV6-5; cdr3_aa: CASSVLGGADGYTF
clone_size: once; v_call: TRBV7-2; cdr3_aa: CASSLVAGRNEQYF
clone_size: .; v_call: TRBV4-1; cdr3_aa: CASSQDGARVMGTGELFF
clone_size: .; v_call: TRBV2; cdr3_aa: CATLAGDNYEQYF
clone_size: .; v_call: TRBV9; cdr3_aa: CASSVAATLIPSDTQYF
clone_size: once; v_call: TRBV12-5; cdr3_aa: CASDSDRITEAFF
clone_size: .; v_call: TRBV5-6; cdr3_aa: CASSPTGALNTEAFF
clone_size: .; v_call: TRBV7-9; cdr3_aa: CASTVTNEKLFF